The clone carrying this TCR beta chain was recorded a few times. This sample stems from a study of identical twins. This CDR3 is built from 16 residues. Germline-derived CDR1 and CDR2 are MDHEN and SYDVKM. V dropped 8 bases and J dropped 7; count of bases not matched to a gene: 16. TCRdb processed the 5' RACE reads anew with MiXCR; each CDR3 protein has one entry. Of under 1 million distinct CDR3 sequences in the sample, 9% to 15% were seen once. These sequences were also reported in another study, on yellow fever vaccine responses in identical twins.

The clonotype comes from a woman younger than 30 in good health. Sequencing was performed on PBMCs. The J gene is TRBJ2-7, the V gene TRBV28; TRBD2 agrees at 11 bases. CDR3: CASSILAGGTTEEQYF. The CDR3 DNA reads TGTGCCAGCTCCATCTTAGCGGGAGGGACTACGGAAGAGCAGTACTTC.